Listed here is a single TCR beta chain. The data belong to a study of blood T cell repertoires in COVID-19. Study summary: Specimens from acute and convalescent COVID-19 originated in the United States, Italy and Spain. PBMCs, B-cell-depleted T cells, or T cells were the source of the cDNA or gDNA that made up the material.

Original processing methods: How many nucleated cells were present was estimated from reference gene primer amplification. Repertoires were generated with immunoSEQ multiplex PCR, while TCRdb's copy carries only in-frame clones and drops some. That table is the source of V, J and clone size, and D and trimming were worked out from the DNA. The data show under 250,000 clones, with approximately 82% seen just once and 8.5% to 10% held by the top ten. In germline, CDR1 is SEHNR, CDR2 FQNEAQ (reference sequence). The CDR3 spans 17 residues. The V segment lost 4 bases and the J segment 4 bases; nucleotides outside the gene matches: 12.

The genes are TRBV7-9 and TRBJ2-5, with TRBD2 matching 10 bases. This receptor was obtained from a man aged 40-49 years with active or convalescent COVID-19. Sequencing input: peripheral blood. CDR3 DNA sequence: TGTGCCAGCAGCTACGCTAGCGGGAGTTACCTGGGAGAGACCCAGTACTTC. Its translation is CASSYASGSYLGETQYF.